Described below is a single T cell receptor beta chain sequence and its context. This specimen comes from a study of blood T cell repertoires in COVID-19. The repertoire was sequenced with immunoSEQ multiplex PCR; TCRdb's copy has only in-frame clones and lacks some. The sample has about 340,000 clones, 80% to 90% seen once; the top ten hold 2.5% to 3.5%. J gave up 4 bases and V 4 bases, and 5 bases lay outside the gene matches. CDR1 is MRHNA and CDR2 is SNTAGT in the germline V gene. The CDR3 extends over 14 amino acids. The clonotype originates from a man aged 25 to 45 with active or convalescent COVID-19. This rearrangement joins TRBV6-4 to TRBJ2-5; 8 bases line up with TRBD1. The sequenced material came from peripheral blood. The chain's CDR3 is CASSGDRLSETQYF. In DNA form, the CDR3 reads TGTGCCAGCAGTGGGGACAGGTTATCAGAGACCCAGTACTTC.